This TCR beta chain was identified in a study of cytomegalovirus exposure and HLA in healthy donors. Study-level information: The platform used for the approximately 130 validation repertoires matched that of the 666 first-cohort repertoires, a later analysis reported.

CDR1 is SGHTA, CDR2 FQGNSA, per germline. The V segment lost 7 bases and the J segment 6 bases; nucleotides outside the gene matches: 13. The CDR3 contains 16 residues. Sequencing was performed with immunoSEQ multiplex PCR; in TCRdb, only in-frame clones are kept and a portion is missing. The repertoire holds 120,000 to 150,000 clones, with about 86% as singletons. With respect to this clone: What it binds is not known.

Study outcomes and limitations: In the roughly 110 validation repertoires, about 94% of cluster scores exceeded 0, per a later analysis. According to the study, 160 or so TCR beta chains were cytomegalovirus-associated. Most TCRs appeared rarely, but some public TCRs recurred in many donors.

What was sequenced was PBMCs. The chain employs TRBV7-2 and TRBJ2-1; 9 nucleotides match TRBD2. The receptor's source is a man between 18 and 29 years old in good health and CMV-seronegative. As DNA, the CDR3 is TGTGCCAGCAACCTAGCGGGGACTCTTAAGGCCAATGAGCAGTTCTTC. Translating gives CASNLAGTLKANEQFF.